The sequence of this T cell receptor (beta chain) was determined in a study of cytomegalovirus exposure and HLA in healthy donors. Study overall: Within the Caucasian-associated ancestry cluster were roughly 82% of the approximately 400 genotyped donors.

Study-wide points: The productive fraction for most TCR beta V segments was about 90% or about 30% in an earlier analysis. The number of N-insertions in an Asian-associated ancestry cluster was reportedly below the 666-donor mean in a later analysis. At a 0.05 false discovery rate, a later analysis found around 15,000 TCR beta sequences to be associated with HLA alleles.

PCR primers comprised 60 Vbeta and 13 Jbeta primers. Measured with immunoSEQ multiplex PCR; TCRdb has only the in-frame clones, and not every one. Altogether about 200,000 clones are present, around three quarters being singletons, with the ten largest covering roughly 4.5%. On this clone itself: The antigen is undetermined.

The germline V gene encodes CDR1 SGHDN and CDR2 FVKESK. This CDR3 is 17 amino acids long. V was clipped by 0 bases and J by 5 bases; unmatched bases: 10. Sequenced material: PBMCs. This sequence was found in a woman aged 25-40 years in good health and CMV-seropositive. This chain joins TRBV14 and TRBJ2-5, with 9 bases fitting TRBD1. The DNA for the CDR3 is TGTGCCAGCAGCCAAGATTGGGGGACAGGGATGGGGGAGACCCAGTACTTC. This encodes CASSQDWGTGMGETQYF.